The TCR beta chain described here comes from a study of post-analysis software for immune sequencing data. CDR3 length equals 14 residues. Germline-derived CDR1 and CDR2 are SQVTM and ANQGSEA. V was clipped by 5 bases and J by 0 bases; unmatched bases: 5. Notes on this clonotype: Its specificity is unknown.

The TCR beta cDNA libraries carried unique molecular identifiers. T cells numbering about 1 to 11 million yielded 450,000 to 500,000 cDNA molecules. One entry per CDR3 protein, called by TCRdb with MiXCR from the PCR reads. This sample carries 820,000 or so distinct CDR3 sequences, approximately 53% of them seen once, and the ten largest clones take approximately 4.4%. Broader study findings: Batch-matched samples strongly co-clustered by F measure. A significant reduction in normalized Chao1 diversity was observed in multiple sclerosis patients versus controls. There were about 5 TRBV segments more frequent in patients than controls, and TRBV5-6, TRBV5-1 and TRBV20-1 were among them.

This clonotype was obtained from a girl aged 10 to 17 with multiple sclerosis. Sequencing was carried out using blood. The chain links TRBV29-1 to TRBJ2-3; 7 bases agree with TRBD1. CDR3 in amino acids: CSVSPGQSTDTQYF. The CDR3 DNA reads TGCAGCGTTTCCCCGGGACAGAGCACAGATACGCAGTATTTT.